These 5 T cell receptor beta chains were all obtained from the same sample, sequenced in a study of cytomegalovirus exposure and HLA in healthy donors. Produced via immunoSEQ multiplex PCR; TCRdb's table is partial and in-frame only. The sample lists roughly 50,000 clones; approximately 92% were seen once. The specimen was PBMCs. All receptors come from a man between 18 and 29 years old in good health and CMV-seronegative.

The chain joins TRBV19 to TRBJ2-5; 8 bases are shared with TRBD1. V was clipped by 5 bases and J by 4 bases; unmatched bases: 6. CDR3 length: 14 amino acids. Germline CDR1 LNHDA, CDR2 SQIVND (reference sequence). CDR3 nucleotides: TGTGCCAGTAGTTTACAGGGGGATGTAGAGACCCAGTACTTC. This gives the protein CASSLQGDVETQYF.

With regard to this clone: The junction departs from the called germline gene at one end, perhaps through a read error. CDR3 sequence: CASSPGLKHRGAVF. CDR3 in DNA: TGTGCCAGCAGCCCGGGACTAAAACACCGGGGAGCTGTTTTT. The chain carries TRBV6-5 and TRBJ2-2; 7 nucleotides agree with TRBD2. The CDR3 is 14 residues long. Germline V gives CDR1 MNHEY, CDR2 SVGAGI.

The CDR3 DNA sequence: TGTGCCAGTAGCTACAGCGGGAGTTCGGATATTAGGCAGTTCTTC. Encoded protein: CASSYSGSSDIRQFF. This chain connects TRBV19 to TRBJ2-1, with 8 bases fitting TRBD2. This CDR3 contains 15 residues. Germline CDR1 reads LNHDA; CDR2 reads SQIVND (reference sequence). J lost 12 bases, V lost 6 bases, and 16 bases had no gene match.

The chain couples TRBV28 to TRBJ1-2, with D perhaps matching TRBD1 (5 bases). Germline V CDR1 and CDR2: MDHEN, SYDVKM. Trimming stripped 6 bases from V and 6 bases from J, with 17 bases between. This CDR3 is 14 amino acids long. For the CDR3, the DNA is TGTGCCAGCAGACCGACAGTCCCCTTGGATGGCTACACCTTC. It translates to CASRPTVPLDGYTF.

The V gene is TRBV5-5, the J gene TRBJ2-7; TRBD2 matches at 9 bases. The CDR3 loop spans 14 amino acids. Germline V gives CDR1 SGHKS, CDR2 YYEKEE (reference sequence). V dropped 6 bases and J dropped 6; count of bases not matched to a gene: 10. CDR3 loop: CASKLREGPGEQYF. The DNA of the CDR3 is TGTGCCAGCAAACTGCGGGAGGGCCCTGGCGAGCAGTACTTC.